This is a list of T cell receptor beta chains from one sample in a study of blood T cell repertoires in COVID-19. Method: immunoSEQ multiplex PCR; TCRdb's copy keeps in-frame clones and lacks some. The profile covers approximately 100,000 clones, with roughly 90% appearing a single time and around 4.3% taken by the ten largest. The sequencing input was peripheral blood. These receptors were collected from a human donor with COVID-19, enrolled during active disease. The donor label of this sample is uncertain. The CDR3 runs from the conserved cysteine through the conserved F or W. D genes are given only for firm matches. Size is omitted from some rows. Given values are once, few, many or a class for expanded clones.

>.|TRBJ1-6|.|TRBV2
CASSEERVLPPPLHF
TGTGCCAGCAGTGAAGAGAGGGTATTACCGCCACCCCTCCACTTT
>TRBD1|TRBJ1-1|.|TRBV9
CASSTGTGWNTEAFF
TGTGCCAGCAGCACCGGGACAGGGTGGAACACTGAAGCTTTCTTT
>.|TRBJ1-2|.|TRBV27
CASSLQSNYGYTF
TGTGCCAGCAGCCTACAGAGTAACTATGGCTACACCTTC
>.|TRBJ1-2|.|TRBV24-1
CATSDPGVSEGYTF
TGTGCCACCAGTGATCCAGGGGTCTCTGAAGGCTACACCTTC
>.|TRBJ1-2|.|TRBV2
CASRGMGDYGYTF
TGTGCCAGCAGGGGTATGGGAGACTATGGCTACACCTTC
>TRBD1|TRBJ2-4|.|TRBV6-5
CASSYGQGAKNIQYF
TGTGCCAGCAGTTACGGACAGGGCGCGAAAAACATTCAGTACTTC
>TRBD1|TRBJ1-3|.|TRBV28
CASSLTGGFSGNTIYF
TGTGCCAGCAGCCTGACAGGGGGGTTTTCTGGAAACACCATATATTTT
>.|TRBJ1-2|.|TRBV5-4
CASSWGSVEGGYTF
TGTGCCAGCAGCTGGGGTTCGGTAGAGGGAGGCTACACCTTC
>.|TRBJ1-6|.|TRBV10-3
CAIGGGNSPLHF
TGTGCCATCGGGGGGGGGAATTCACCCCTCCACTTT
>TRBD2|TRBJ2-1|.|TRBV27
CASRDLAGGRNEQFF
TGTGCCAGCAGGGACTTAGCGGGGGGGCGTAATGAGCAGTTCTTC
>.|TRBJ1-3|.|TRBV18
CASSPLGSTAGNTIYF
TGTGCCAGCTCACCACTCGGATCCACAGCTGGAAACACCATATATTTT
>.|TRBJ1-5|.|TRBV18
CASSPSGAYSNQPQHF
TGTGCCAGCTCGCCATCAGGGGCGTATAGCAATCAGCCCCAGCATTTT
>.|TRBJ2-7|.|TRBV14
CASSPSGFSYEQYF
TGTGCCAGCAGCCCCAGTGGTTTCTCCTACGAGCAGTACTTC
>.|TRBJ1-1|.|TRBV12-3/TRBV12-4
CASSFRRGGKAFF
TGTGCCAGCAGTTTCCGCAGGGGTGGAAAAGCTTTCTTT
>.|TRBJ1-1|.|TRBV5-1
CASSLHTVANTEAFF
TGCGCCAGCAGCTTGCACACAGTGGCGAACACTGAAGCTTTCTTT
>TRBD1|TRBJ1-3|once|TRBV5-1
CASSSQGMSRGNTIYF
TGCGCCAGCAGCTCACAGGGGATGTCGCGCGGAAACACCATATATTTT
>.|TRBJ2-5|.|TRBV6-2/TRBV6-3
CASSLRGGAGETQYF
TGTGCCAGCAGTTTAAGGGGGGGGGCTGGAGAGACCCAGTACTTC
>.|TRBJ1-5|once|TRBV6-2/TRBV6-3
CASSFGVSNQPQHF
TGTGCCAGCAGTTTTGGAGTTAGCAATCAGCCCCAGCATTTT
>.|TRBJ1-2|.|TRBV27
CASSLTGGANYGYTF
TGTGCCAGCTCCTTGACGGGGGGGGCCAACTATGGCTACACCTTC
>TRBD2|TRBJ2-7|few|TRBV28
CASSLAGGTYEQYF
TGTGCCAGCAGTTTAGCGGGAGGGACCTACGAGCAGTACTTC
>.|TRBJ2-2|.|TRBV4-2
CASSQVSGELFF
TGTGCCAGCAGCCAAGTTAGCGGGGAGCTGTTTTTT
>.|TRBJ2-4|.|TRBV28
CASTGGHGKNIQYF
TGTGCCAGCACGGGGGGACACGGCAAAAACATTCAGTACTTC
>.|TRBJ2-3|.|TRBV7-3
CASSPPGADTQYF
TGTGCCAGCAGCCCTCCGGGGGCAGATACGCAGTATTTT
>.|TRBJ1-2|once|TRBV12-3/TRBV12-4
CASSLAPGEGYTF
TGTGCCAGCAGTTTAGCACCCGGGGAAGGCTACACCTTC